The 15 T cell receptor beta chains listed next were all sequenced from one sample in a study of CD8+ T cells in alopecia areata. Described treatment: oral pan-JAK inhibitor, 5-10 mg twice daily. cDNA serving as the sequencing template came from extracted, reverse transcribed RNA. Clones were sequenced by immunoSEQ multiplex PCR, and TCRdb holds only the in-frame ones, with some missing. The sample includes about 190,000 clones, more than 55% of them seen just once. The sequencing here drew on CD4+ T cells sorted from blood, taken at week 4, from a patient treated with tofacitinib. Receptors originate from a human donor with alopecia areata.

This chain joins TRBV23-1 and TRBJ2-3; 9 bases are shared with TRBD1. TRBV23-1 is noted as an ORF with a role that remains uncertain. The CDR3 extends over 16 amino acids. V shed 2 bases and J 3 bases; nucleotides not matched to a gene: 6. The CDR3 loop reads CASSQMGQGGTDTQYF. The CDR3 nucleotides are TGCGCCAGCAGTCAAATGGGACAGGGTGGGACAGATACGCAGTATTTT.

This clone was counted between two and nine times. This sequence joins TRBV28 and TRBJ1-2; 9 bases map to TRBD1. CDR1 MDHEN and CDR2 SYDVKM come from the germline V gene. The V gene end was trimmed by 9 bases and the J gene end by 2 bases; junction bases not matched to a gene: 7. The CDR3 loop spans 14 amino acids. CDR3 bases: TGTGCCAGTTCAAAACAGGGGGCGAACTATGGCTACACCTTC. Its translation is CASSKQGANYGYTF.

This clone has only a few counts. Other nucleotide sequences in the sample specify the same CDR3. This chain links TRBV29-1 with TRBJ2-7; D unresolved. Trimming took off 6 bases at V and 0 bases at J, with 12 bases between the two ends. The V gene's germline CDR1 is SQVTM and CDR2 ANQGSEA. This CDR3 contains 13 residues. The CDR3 nucleotides are TGCAGCGTCACCGGCCGAAGCTCCTACGAGCAGTACTTC. It specifies CSVTGRSSYEQYF.

This clone was recorded once. The CDR3, as DNA: TGCAGCGTTGAACGCGGGTTGACCTACAATGAGCAGTTCTTC. It specifies CSVERGLTYNEQFF. The chain combines TRBV29-1 with TRBJ2-1; D is possibly TRBD2 (5 bases). Germline V lookup: CDR1 SQVTM, CDR2 ANQGSEA. This CDR3 is 14 amino acids long. V lost 2 bases, J lost 2 bases, and 10 bases lay in between.

This clone has just a few counts. The J gene is TRBJ2-5, the V gene TRBV27, with a tentative D call TRBD2 (5 bases). Trimming shortened V by 5 bases and J by 5 bases, and 21 bases separated the two germline ends. CDR1 and CDR2 (germline): MNHEY, SMNVEV (reference sequence). The CDR3 contains 16 residues. In nucleotides, the CDR3 is TGTGCCAGCAGTCTACGGACTCCGGCGGGTCACGAGACCCAGTACTTC. Protein sequence: CASSLRTPAGHETQYF.

This clone was detected a few times. This rearrangement joins TRBV29-1 to TRBJ2-1, with 9 positions matching TRBD2. V gave up 7 bases and J gave up 7 bases; unmatched junction bases: 5. The germline CDR1 and CDR2 sequences are SQVTM and ANQGSEA. This CDR3 has 12 amino acids. The CDR3 protein is CSGSGSGNEQFF. The CDR3, as DNA: TGCAGCGGTAGCGGGAGCGGGAATGAGCAGTTCTTC.

The rearrangement joins TRBV6-5 to TRBJ2-7; D ambiguous. This CDR3 contains 14 residues. Between the trimmed V and J ends, which lost 6 bases and 0 bases, there was a span of 12 bases. Germline V lookup: CDR1 MNHEY, CDR2 SVGAGI. The CDR3 bases are TGTGCCAGCAGCCCTACCCTGGCCTCCTACGAGCAGTACTTC. Amino acids: CASSPTLASYEQYF.

This chain uses TRBV29-1 with TRBJ1-2, with TRBD1 matching 7 bases. The CDR3 is made up of 12 amino acids. Germline trimming cut 6 bases from V and 6 bases from J; bases unmatched to any gene: 7. Germline CDR1 is SQVTM and CDR2 is ANQGSEA. CDR3 bases: TGCAGCGTGGGGGGACAGTTCCATGGCTACACCTTC. It encodes CSVGGQFHGYTF.

The J gene is TRBJ2-3, the V gene TRBV29-1; TRBD2 matches 9 bases. Per the germline V gene, CDR1 is SQVTM and CDR2 is ANQGSEA. The trim removed 4 bases at V and 2 bases at J, leaving 13 bases unmatched. This CDR3 contains 17 residues. The CDR3 is CSVASAGGLPPTDTQYF. CDR3 coding DNA: TGCAGCGTTGCCTCAGCGGGGGGCCTACCCCCCACAGATACGCAGTATTTT.

This clone was picked up a small number of times. The gene calls are TRBV7-8 and TRBJ2-3; 7 bases fit TRBD1. Germline CDR1 and CDR2: SGHVS and FQNEAQ. This CDR3 contains 16 residues. The V gene end was trimmed by 1 base and the J gene end by 6 bases; junction bases not matched to a gene: 10. Here the CDR3 reads CASSLVGTAGWDTQYF. CDR3 DNA: TGTGCCAGCAGCTTAGTAGGGACAGCAGGTTGGGATACGCAGTATTTT.

The rearrangement uses TRBV13 and TRBJ2-3; TRBD2 aligns across 10 bases. There are 15 residues in the CDR3. Germline V lookup: CDR1 PRHDT, CDR2 FYEKMQ (reference sequence). V gave up 6 bases and J gave up 2 bases; unmatched junction bases: 5. CDR3 nucleotide sequence: TGTGCCAGCAGTTCTAGCGGGAGATCCACAGATACGCAGTATTTT. Amino acid sequence: CASSSSGRSTDTQYF.

The chain recombines TRBV30 with TRBJ2-7; D gene uncertain. The V end was cut by 5 bases, the J end by 6 bases, with 17 bases between. This CDR3 region has 13 residues. Germline CDR1 is GTSNPN and CDR2 is SVGIG (reference sequence). CDR3 nucleotides: TGTGCCTGGGCCGGACGGCCGACTTCCGAGCAGTACTTC. Encoded protein: CAWAGRPTSEQYF.

The rearrangement links TRBV30 to TRBJ2-1; 7 nucleotides agree with TRBD2. The germline CDR1 and CDR2 sequences are GTSNPN and SVGIG (reference sequence). V shed 2 bases, J shed 8 bases, and the junction held 18 bases outside the gene matches. The CDR3 has 17 residues. CDR3 DNA sequence: TGTGCCTGGAGTCCGAGATACCTGGGACGGGGGGTCCATGAGCAGTTCTTC. Translation gives CAWSPRYLGRGVHEQFF.

The chain is built from TRBV23-1 and TRBJ2-1; no firm D call. TRBV23-1 is reported as an ORF; its role is uncertain. Trimming took 3 bases from V and 6 from J, leaving 3 bases between them. The CDR3 is 11 amino acids. The CDR3: CASSQGNEQFF. CDR3 sequence (DNA): TGCGCCAGCAGTCAGGGCAATGAGCAGTTCTTC.

The CDR3 sequence is CASSLIQGLDGYTF. DNA of the CDR3: TGTGCCAGCAGCTTGATTCAGGGACTGGATGGCTACACCTTC. V and J are TRBV5-4 and TRBJ1-2; perhaps TRBD1 as D (5 bases). Trimming removed 1 base at V and 6 bases at J, with 13 bases between. Germline lookup yields CDR1 SGHNT and CDR2 YYREEE (reference sequence). The CDR3 has 14 amino acids.